These 13 T cell receptor beta chains were sequenced from one sample in a study of CD8+ T cells in alopecia areata. Treatment in this sample: oral pan-JAK inhibitor, 5-10 mg twice daily. RNA, once extracted, was reverse transcribed into cDNA for use as the sequencing template. Profiled with immunoSEQ multiplex PCR; TCRdb holds only in-frame clones, not every one. The sample has more than 130,000 clones, approximately 80% seen once. The sequenced sample was CD8+ T cells sorted from blood, obtained at week 4, from a patient treated with tofacitinib. The receptors here all came from a human donor with alopecia areata.

The chain recombines TRBV29-1 with TRBJ2-1, with TRBD1 as a possible D gene (6 bases). Looked up from germline, CDR1 is SQVTM and CDR2 is ANQGSEA. Deletions cut 0 bases from V and 0 bases from J, with 15 bases between. The CDR3 totals 17 residues. In DNA, the CDR3 is TGCAGCGTTGAAGATCTGACAGGCAGCCTCTCCTACAATGAGCAGTTCTTC. This sequence encodes CSVEDLTGSLSYNEQFF.

The V call is TRBV27, the J call TRBJ2-5; TRBD1 matches 8 bases. The J segment lost 4 bases and the V segment lost 5 bases, leaving 6 bases of the junction unmatched. The CDR3 consists of 14 residues. Germline V CDR1 and CDR2: MNHEY, SMNVEV (reference sequence). In DNA, the CDR3 is TGTGCCAGCAGTCCAGGGGGCGAATTAGAGACCCAGTACTTC. Its translation is CASSPGGELETQYF.

J is TRBJ2-3 and V is TRBV7-2; 9 nucleotides match TRBD2. Germline lookup yields CDR1 SGHTA and CDR2 FQGNSA. This CDR3 comprises 15 residues. V lost 1 base and J lost 9; bases outside the gene matches: 8. In DNA form, the CDR3 reads TGTGCCAGCAGCTTAGAAGCGGGGGGCTTAAGGACGCAGTATTTT. As protein: CASSLEAGGLRTQYF.

The chain joins TRBV30 to TRBJ2-7; a weak D match, TRBD1 (5 bases). CDR1 and CDR2 from the germline V gene are GTSNPN and SVGIG (reference sequence). Trimming pared 0 bases from V and 1 base from J, leaving 13 bases between. The CDR3 is made up of 15 amino acids. CDR3 region: CAWSVGVDSSYEQYF. CDR3 bases: TGTGCCTGGAGTGTAGGGGTGGATTCATCCTACGAGCAGTACTTC. Based on the CDR3 plus reference TRBV30 and TRBJ2-7, the full variable domain is SQTIHQWPATLVQPVGSPLSLECTVEGTSNPNLYWYRQAAGRGLQLLFYSVGIGQISSEVPQNLSASRPQDRQFILSSKKLLLSDSGFYLCAWSVGVDSSYEQYFGPGTRLTVT.

The chain is built from TRBV5-4 and TRBJ1-2, with D hard to call. The CDR3 is made up of 14 amino acids. V lost 6 bases and J 10 bases, leaving 22 bases between the germline ends. Germline lookup yields CDR1 SGHNT and CDR2 YYREEE (reference sequence). This CDR3 is CASTHQESQPFYTF. The CDR3 DNA follows: TGTGCCAGCACGCACCAGGAGTCCCAACCCTTCTACACCTTC.

This rearrangement joins TRBV5-6 to TRBJ2-3; D not certain. The CDR3 runs to 16 residues. Trimming stripped 0 bases from V and 2 bases from J, with 13 bases between. In germline, CDR1 is SGHDT, CDR2 YYEEEE. As DNA, the CDR3 is TGTGCCAGCAGCTTGGCCGCGGAACTCCTCACAGATACGCAGTATTTT. It codes for CASSLAAELLTDTQYF.

V is TRBV4-1 and J is TRBJ2-7, with 10 bases aligning to TRBD2. Losses at the gene ends were 1 base for V and 4 bases for J; bases not matched to a gene: 1. This CDR3 is built from 14 residues. Germline CDR1 reads MGHRA; CDR2 reads YSYEKL. CDR3 nucleotide sequence: TGCGCCAGCAGCCAAGGGACTAGCGGATACGAGCAGTACTTC. It encodes CASSQGTSGYEQYF.

As to this clone: Different DNA sequences within this sample yield the same CDR3. This rearrangement joins TRBV6-5 to TRBJ2-7; 8 nucleotides agree with TRBD1. This CDR3 spans 14 amino acids. Trimming took 4 bases from V and 4 from J; bases not matched to a gene: 6. Germline V CDR1 and CDR2: MNHEY, SVGAGI. Written as DNA, the CDR3 is TGTGCCAGCAGTTCCGGGACAGGATCTTACGAGCAGTACTTC. Encoded protein: CASSSGTGSYEQYF.

V is TRBV19 and J is TRBJ2-7; D might be TRBD1 (6 bases). CDR3 length: 14 amino acids. Trimming removed 4 bases from V and 2 bases from J, with 12 bases in between. Germline-derived CDR1 and CDR2 are LNHDA and SQIVND (reference sequence). This chain's CDR3 is CASSSGRGPYEQYF. The CDR3 DNA reads TGTGCCAGTAGTAGTGGCAGGGGCCCCTACGAGCAGTACTTC.

With regard to this clone: Different DNA sequences within this sample yield the same CDR3. V and J are TRBV27 and TRBJ2-7; unclear D gene. The CDR3 covers 13 residues. Trimming pared 0 bases from V and 2 bases from J, leaving 5 bases between. Germline V gene data show CDR1 as MNHEY and CDR2 as SMNVEV (reference sequence). The DNA of the CDR3 is TGTGCCAGCAGTTTATCAGCTACCTACGAGCAGTACTTC. It translates to CASSLSATYEQYF.

This chain joins TRBV5-4 and TRBJ2-5, with TRBD2 identical over 8 bases. The CDR3 is 15 amino acids. V was pared by 2 bases and J by 5 bases, with 8 bases of the junction left unmatched. CDR1 is SGHNT, CDR2 YYREEE, per germline (reference sequence). As DNA, the CDR3 is TGTGCCAGCAGCTTTGCGGCGGGGGGAGGGGAGACCCAGTACTTC. Amino acid sequence: CASSFAAGGGETQYF.

This chain joins TRBV29-1 and TRBJ2-4; no clear D gene. Trimming took 7 bases from V and 0 from J, leaving 4 bases between them. CDR3 length equals 11 residues. Germline V gene lookup returns CDR1 SQVTM and CDR2 ANQGSEA. The CDR3 nucleotides read TGCAGCGCGAGAGCCAAAAACATTCAGTACTTC. As protein: CSARAKNIQYF.

The rearrangement joins TRBV2 to TRBJ2-3, with 12 bases aligning to TRBD2. Germline V gene data show CDR1 as SNHLY and CDR2 as FYNNEI. CDR3 length equals 15 residues. Trimming removed 6 bases from V and 2 bases from J; junction bases left unmatched: 3. CDR3 sequence: CASRGLAGNTDTQYF. The CDR3 DNA reads TGTGCCAGCAGAGGACTAGCGGGGAACACAGATACGCAGTATTTT.